The count of the clone carrying this TCR beta chain is one. Original methodology: Cell counts per sample came from amplifying reference gene primers. Using immunoSEQ multiplex PCR, the repertoire was profiled, and TCRdb retains in-frame clones only, with some absent. The V and J calls and the clone size are those of that table, but D and trimming were determined from the DNA. The sample consists of 200,000 to 250,000 clones, about 84% of them appearing once. Germline values: CDR1 SEHNR, CDR2 FQNEAQ (reference sequence). V was clipped by 3 bases and J by 12 bases, with 15 bases between them. This CDR3 has 12 residues. The record originates from a study of blood T cell repertoires in COVID-19. Study context: From T cells, B-cell-depleted T cells, or PBMCs came the material, which was cDNA or gDNA.

Living in 24 US areas, the participants were between roughly 18 and 95 years of age. Cohorts were determined from participant-reported clinical history. The sequence derives from a woman between 40 and 55 years old with acute COVID-19. The sequenced sample consisted of PBMCs or T cells enriched from blood (not recorded which). The chain recombines TRBV7-9 with TRBJ2-7, with TRBD2 as a possible D gene (7 bases). The CDR3 bases are TGTGCCAGCAGCTTTGGGGGGGCACTCCTGTACTTC. Amino acid sequence: CASSFGGALLYF.